Included here is one T cell receptor beta chain sequence, with context. Its antigen is undetermined. The second PCR ran about 6 to 12 cycles with a sample-barcoded 5' primer and J-beta primers. TCRdb reprocessed the 5' RACE reads via MiXCR and lists one record per CDR3 protein. This sample yields fewer than 1,200,000 distinct CDR3 sequences, of which roughly a quarter are seen a single time; 0.75% belongs to the top ten. Germline assignment: CDR1 LGHNA and CDR2 YSLEER. The CDR3 spans 16 residues. The J segment lost 8 bases and the V segment lost 3 bases, leaving 10 bases of the junction unmatched. The data are from a study of blood T cells in healthy people across ages. Findings and limits, study-wide: Older individuals had lower TCR beta diversity per million T cells (the decline was roughly linear).

These records were also assigned to another study, of T cells of mothers and their children.

The sequencing sample was made of blood. This sequence joins TRBV4-3 and TRBJ1-4, with TRBD1 identical over 9 bases. The TCR comes from a girl aged 2 to 10 in good health. CDR3 region: CASSHSKGQGGEKLFF. The CDR3 bases are TGCGCCAGCAGCCATTCTAAGGGACAGGGTGGCGAAAAACTGTTTTTT.